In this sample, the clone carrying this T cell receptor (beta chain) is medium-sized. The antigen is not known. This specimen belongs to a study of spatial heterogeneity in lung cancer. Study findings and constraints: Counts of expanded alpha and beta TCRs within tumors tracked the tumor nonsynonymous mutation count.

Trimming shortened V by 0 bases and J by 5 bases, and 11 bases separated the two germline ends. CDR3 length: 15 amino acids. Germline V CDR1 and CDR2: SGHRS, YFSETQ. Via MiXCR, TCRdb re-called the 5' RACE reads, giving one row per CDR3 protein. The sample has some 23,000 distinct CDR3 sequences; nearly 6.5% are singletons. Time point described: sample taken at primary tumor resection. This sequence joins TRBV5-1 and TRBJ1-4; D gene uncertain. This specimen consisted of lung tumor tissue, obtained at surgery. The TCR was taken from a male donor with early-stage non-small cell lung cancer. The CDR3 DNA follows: TGCGCCAGCAGCTTGGAGGGCAGCTTCAATGAAAAACTGTTTTTT. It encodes CASSLEGSFNEKLFF.